Included here is one T cell receptor (beta chain) sequence, with context. Its antigen remains unknown. TCR beta CDR3 region amplification was performed from RNA transcripts. The HTBI primer set drove a first-round RT-PCR of the TCR CDR3. TCRdb recomputed calls from the multiplex PCR reads with MiXCR, one row per CDR3 protein. The table has under 550,000 distinct CDR3 sequences, less than 20% seen once. The entry originates in a study of T cells in Graves' hyperthyroidism and ophthalmopathy. V dropped 7 bases and J dropped 5; count of bases not matched to a gene: 23. CDR3 length equals 18 residues. CDR1 is LGHNA and CDR2 is YSLEER in the germline V gene. Study-level results: Stable hyperthyroidism and ophthalmopathy were separated using 13 V-J signatures. Ophthalmopathy was model-predicted a median 6.5 months pre-onset.

The material sequenced was blood. The receptor was isolated from a man in his forties with Graves' ophthalmopathy. The rearrangement uses TRBV4-3 and TRBJ2-7, with 7 nucleotides matching TRBD2. As DNA, the CDR3 is TGCGCCAGCATTTACTCGCCGGGACGCAACCAAAGCGGGGACGAGCAGTACTTC. Translation gives CASIYSPGRNQSGDEQYF.